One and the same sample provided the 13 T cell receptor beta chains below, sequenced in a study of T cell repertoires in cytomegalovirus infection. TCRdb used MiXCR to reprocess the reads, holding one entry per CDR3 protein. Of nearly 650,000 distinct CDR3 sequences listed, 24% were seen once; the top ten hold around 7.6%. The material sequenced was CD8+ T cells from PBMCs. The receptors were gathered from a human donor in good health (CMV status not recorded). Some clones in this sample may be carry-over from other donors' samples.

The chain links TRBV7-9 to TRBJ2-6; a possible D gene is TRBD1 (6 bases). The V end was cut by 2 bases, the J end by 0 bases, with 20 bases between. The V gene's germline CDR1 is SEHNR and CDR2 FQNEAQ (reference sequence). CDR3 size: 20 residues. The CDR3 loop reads CASSLPRWTDNPSGANVLTF. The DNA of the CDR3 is TGTGCCAGCAGCTTACCCCGGTGGACAGACAACCCCTCTGGGGCCAACGTCCTGACTTTC.

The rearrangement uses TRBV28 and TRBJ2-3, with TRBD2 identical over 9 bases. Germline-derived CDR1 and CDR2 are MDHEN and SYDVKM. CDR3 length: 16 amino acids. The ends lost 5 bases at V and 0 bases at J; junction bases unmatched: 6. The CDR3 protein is CASSHSGGPSTDTQYF. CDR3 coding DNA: TGTGCCAGCAGTCATAGCGGGGGCCCTAGCACAGATACGCAGTATTTT.

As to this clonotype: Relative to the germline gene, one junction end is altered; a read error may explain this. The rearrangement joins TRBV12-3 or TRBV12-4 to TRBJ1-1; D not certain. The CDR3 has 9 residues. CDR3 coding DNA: TGTGCCAGCAGTTCCCGGCCAGTCTTT. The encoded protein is CASSSRPVF.

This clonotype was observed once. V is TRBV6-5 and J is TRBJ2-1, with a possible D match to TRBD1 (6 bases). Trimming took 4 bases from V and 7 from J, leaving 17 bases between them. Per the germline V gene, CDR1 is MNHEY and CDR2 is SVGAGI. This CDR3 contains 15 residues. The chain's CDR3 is CASSWVLGASNEQFF. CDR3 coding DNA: TGTGCCAGCAGTTGGGTCTTGGGGGCCTCGAATGAGCAGTTCTTC.

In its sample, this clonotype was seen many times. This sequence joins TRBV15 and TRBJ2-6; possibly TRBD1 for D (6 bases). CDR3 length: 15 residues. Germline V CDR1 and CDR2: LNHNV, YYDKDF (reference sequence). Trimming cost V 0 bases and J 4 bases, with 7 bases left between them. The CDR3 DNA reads TGTGCCACCAGCAGAGATCAGGGGGGGGCCAACGTCCTGACTTTC. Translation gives CATSRDQGGANVLTF.

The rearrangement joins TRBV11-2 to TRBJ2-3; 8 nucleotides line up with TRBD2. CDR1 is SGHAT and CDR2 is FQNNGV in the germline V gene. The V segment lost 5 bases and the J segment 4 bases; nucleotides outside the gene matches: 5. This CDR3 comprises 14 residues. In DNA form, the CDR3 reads TGTGCCAGCAGCCGGCGGGGGGCCCCAGATACGCAGTATTTT. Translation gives CASSRRGAPDTQYF. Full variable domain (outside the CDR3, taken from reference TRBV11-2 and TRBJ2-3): EAGVAQSPRYKIIEKRQSVAFWCNPISGHATLYWYQQILGQGPKLLIQFQNNGVVDDSQLPKDRFSAERLKGVDSTLKIQPAKLEDSAVYLCASSRRGAPDTQYFGPGTRLTVL.

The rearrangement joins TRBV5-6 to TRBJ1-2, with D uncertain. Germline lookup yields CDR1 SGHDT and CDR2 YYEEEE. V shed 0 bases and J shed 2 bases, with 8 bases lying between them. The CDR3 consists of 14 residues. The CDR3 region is CASSLGQDNYGYTF. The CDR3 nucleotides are TGTGCCAGCAGCTTGGGGCAGGACAACTATGGCTACACCTTC.

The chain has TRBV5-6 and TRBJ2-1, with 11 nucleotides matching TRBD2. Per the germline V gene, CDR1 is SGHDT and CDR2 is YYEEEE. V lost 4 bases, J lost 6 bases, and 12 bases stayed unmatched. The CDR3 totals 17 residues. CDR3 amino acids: CASSPSSGGLSSNEQFF. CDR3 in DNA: TGTGCCAGCAGCCCGTCTAGCGGGGGGCTCTCGAGCAATGAGCAGTTCTTC. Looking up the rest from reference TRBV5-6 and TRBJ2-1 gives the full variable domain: DAGVTQSPTHLIKTRGQQVTLRCSPKSGHDTVSWYQQALGQGPQFIFQYYEEEERQRGNFPDRFSGHQFPNYSSELNVNALLLGDSALYLCASSPSSGGLSSNEQFFGPGTRLTVL.

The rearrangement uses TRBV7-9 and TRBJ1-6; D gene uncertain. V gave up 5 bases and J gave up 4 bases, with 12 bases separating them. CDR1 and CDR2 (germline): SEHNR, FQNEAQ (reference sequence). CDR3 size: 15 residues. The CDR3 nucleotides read TGTGCCAGCAGCCCGCTGACGGGTTATAATTCACCCCTCCACTTT. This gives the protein CASSPLTGYNSPLHF.

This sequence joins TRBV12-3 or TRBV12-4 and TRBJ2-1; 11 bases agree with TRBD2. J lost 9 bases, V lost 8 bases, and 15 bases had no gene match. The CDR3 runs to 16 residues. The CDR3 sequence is CASSGGVSGGELEQFF. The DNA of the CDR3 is TGTGCCAGCTCGGGGGGGGTTAGCGGGGGGGAACTTGAGCAGTTCTTC.

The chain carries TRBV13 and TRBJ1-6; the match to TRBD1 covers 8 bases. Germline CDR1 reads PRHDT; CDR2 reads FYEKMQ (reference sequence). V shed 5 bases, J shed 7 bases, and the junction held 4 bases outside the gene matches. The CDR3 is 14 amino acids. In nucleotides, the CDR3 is TGTGCCAGCAGCGGAAGACAGGGGAATTCACCCCTCCACTTT. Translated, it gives CASSGRQGNSPLHF.

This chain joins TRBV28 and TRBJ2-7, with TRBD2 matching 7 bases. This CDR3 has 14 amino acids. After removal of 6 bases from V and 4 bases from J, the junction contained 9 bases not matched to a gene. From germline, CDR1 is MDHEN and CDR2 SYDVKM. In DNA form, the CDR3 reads TGTGCCAGCAGGCTCGGGGGGATCGGGTACGAGCAGTACTTC. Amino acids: CASRLGGIGYEQYF. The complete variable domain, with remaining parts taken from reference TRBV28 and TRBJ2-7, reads DVKVTQSSRYLVKRTGEKVFLECVQDMDHENMFWYRQDPGLGLRLIYFSYDVKMKEKGDIPEGYSVSREKKERFSLILESASTNQTSMYLCASRLGGIGYEQYFGPGTRLTVT.

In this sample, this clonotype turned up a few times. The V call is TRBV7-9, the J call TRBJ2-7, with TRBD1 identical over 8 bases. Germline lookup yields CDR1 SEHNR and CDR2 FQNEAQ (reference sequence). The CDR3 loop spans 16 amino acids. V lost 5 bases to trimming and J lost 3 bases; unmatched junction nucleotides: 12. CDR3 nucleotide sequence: TGTGCCAGCAGCACTCGTCGGCTACAGGGGGTCTACGAGCAGTACTTC. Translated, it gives CASSTRRLQGVYEQYF.